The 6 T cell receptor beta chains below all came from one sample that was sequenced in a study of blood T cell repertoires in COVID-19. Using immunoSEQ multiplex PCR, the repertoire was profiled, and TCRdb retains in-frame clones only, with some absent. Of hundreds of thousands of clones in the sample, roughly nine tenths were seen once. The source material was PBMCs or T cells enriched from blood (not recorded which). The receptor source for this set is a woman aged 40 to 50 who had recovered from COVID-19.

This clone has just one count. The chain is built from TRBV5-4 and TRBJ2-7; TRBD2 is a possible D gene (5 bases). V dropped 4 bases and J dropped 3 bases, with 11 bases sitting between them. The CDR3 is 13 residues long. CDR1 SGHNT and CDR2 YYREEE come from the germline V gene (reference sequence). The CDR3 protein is CASSDGLNYEQYF. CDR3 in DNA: TGTGCCAGCAGCGACGGACTGAACTACGAGCAGTACTTC.

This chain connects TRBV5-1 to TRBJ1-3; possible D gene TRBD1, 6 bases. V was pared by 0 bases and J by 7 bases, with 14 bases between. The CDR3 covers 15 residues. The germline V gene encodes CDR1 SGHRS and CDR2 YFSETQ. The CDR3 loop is CASSLDPGVVNTIYF. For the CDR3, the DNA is TGCGCCAGCAGCTTGGACCCAGGGGTAGTCAACACCATATATTTT.

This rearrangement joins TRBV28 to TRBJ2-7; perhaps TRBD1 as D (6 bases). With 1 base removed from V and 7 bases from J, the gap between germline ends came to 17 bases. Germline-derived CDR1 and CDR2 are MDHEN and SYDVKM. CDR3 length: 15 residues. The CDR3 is CASSLSPQGLREQYF. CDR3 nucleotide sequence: TGTGCCAGCAGTTTATCCCCACAGGGCCTAAGGGAGCAGTACTTC.

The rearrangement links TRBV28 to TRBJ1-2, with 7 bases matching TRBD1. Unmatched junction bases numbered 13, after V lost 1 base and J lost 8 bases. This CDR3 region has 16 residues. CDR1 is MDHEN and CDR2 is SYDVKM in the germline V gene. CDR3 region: CASSLSFRGNREGYTF. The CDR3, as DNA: TGTGCCAGCAGTTTATCCTTCAGGGGGAATCGGGAAGGCTACACCTTC.

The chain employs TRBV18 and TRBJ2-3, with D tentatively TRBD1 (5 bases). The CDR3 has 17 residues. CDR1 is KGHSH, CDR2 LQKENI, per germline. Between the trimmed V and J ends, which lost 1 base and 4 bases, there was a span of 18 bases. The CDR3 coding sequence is TGTGCCAGCTCACCACTCCCCCCAGGGAAGATCGCAGATACGCAGTATTTT. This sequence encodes CASSPLPPGKIADTQYF.

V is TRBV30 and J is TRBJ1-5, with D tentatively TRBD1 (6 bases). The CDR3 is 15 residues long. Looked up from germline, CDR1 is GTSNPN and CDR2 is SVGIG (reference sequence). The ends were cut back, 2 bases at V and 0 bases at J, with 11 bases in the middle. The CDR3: CAWSTGGLSNQPQHF. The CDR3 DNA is TGTGCCTGGAGTACTGGGGGCCTTAGCAATCAGCCCCAGCATTTT.